These T cell receptor beta chains were read from a single sample in a study of T cells after yellow fever vaccination. TCRdb independently ran MiXCR on the 5' RACE reads; one entry per CDR3 protein. The table lists under 600,000 distinct CDR3 sequences, roughly 13% of them singletons. The sample in question was PBMCs, obtained on the day of the yellow fever booster vaccination. These receptor sequences come from a man aged 25-45 years who received the YFV17D yellow fever vaccine. Each CDR3 is given with its conserved first and last residue. Each record gives: J gene, V gene, CDR3 protein.

TRBJ1-2 TRBV5-1 CASSLDSFQGAEYGYTF
TRBJ2-1 TRBV7-9 CASSLGQGLKNEQFF
TRBJ2-7 TRBV25-1 CASSELAGQGSYEQYF
TRBJ2-1 TRBV7-2 CASSPAAVVREQFF
TRBJ2-7 TRBV4-3 CASSEAGTTYEQYF
TRBJ2-3 TRBV6-5 CASSYSKGSDTQYF
TRBJ2-3 TRBV21-1 CASSNPSPGRDTQYF
TRBJ2-5 TRBV6-1 CASSPWGTGPTQYF
TRBJ2-7 TRBV3-1 CASSPGFEYEQYF
TRBJ2-3 TRBV10-3 CAISESPGISTDTQYF
TRBJ2-1 TRBV30 CACGLADLQGEQFF
TRBJ2-7 TRBV9 CASSVEAGRYYEQYF
TRBJ2-1 TRBV5-1 CASSIGGTEYNEQFF
TRBJ2-1 TRBV11-2 CASSPIVRNEQFF